These 32 T cell receptor beta chains originate from one sample sequenced in a study of STAT5B mutations in CD4+ large granular lymphocyte leukemia. Repertoires were generated with immunoSEQ multiplex PCR, while TCRdb's copy carries only in-frame clones and drops some. The sample carries under 55,000 clones, 65% to 90% recorded once. Sequencing was done on a sample of CD4+ T cells from blood buffy coats. These receptors all stem from a human donor in good health.

V is TRBV5-4 and J is TRBJ2-3, with TRBD2 identical over 12 bases. The CDR3 consists of 16 residues. V gave up 6 bases and J gave up 1 base; unmatched junction bases: 6. CDR1 is SGHNT and CDR2 is YYREEE in the germline V gene (reference sequence). CDR3 bases: TGTGCCAGCACCACACGACTAGCGGGGGGCACAGATACGCAGTATTTT. Amino acids: CASTTRLAGGTDTQYF.

The genes are TRBV6-5 and TRBJ1-1; no definite D call. The V end was cut by 5 bases, the J end by 1 base, with 11 bases between. The germline gives CDR1 MNHEY, CDR2 SVGAGI. The CDR3 is 14 amino acids. The CDR3 reads CASSHIRENTEAFF. The CDR3 DNA reads TGTGCCAGCAGTCATATTAGGGAGAACACTGAAGCTTTCTTT.

The chain employs TRBV5-1 and TRBJ2-1, with D maybe TRBD2 (6 bases). The V end was cut by 0 bases, the J end by 5 bases, with 12 bases between. CDR3 length: 15 residues. Germline CDR1 and CDR2: SGHRS and YFSETQ. CDR3 loop: CASSLVGREDNEQFF. CDR3 nucleotide sequence: TGCGCCAGCAGCTTGGTCGGCAGGGAGGACAATGAGCAGTTCTTC.

This rearrangement joins TRBV7-6 to TRBJ2-7; TRBD2 matches at 8 bases. CDR3 length equals 16 residues. V shed 0 bases and J 7 bases; nucleotides not matched to a gene: 11. Per germline, CDR1 SGHVS and CDR2 FNYEAQ. The CDR3 reads CASSLAVLSAGGEQYF. CDR3 in DNA: TGTGCCAGCAGCTTAGCGGTTCTTAGCGCGGGGGGAGAGCAGTACTTC.

V gene TRBV7-9 combines with J gene TRBJ2-3, with 15 bases fitting TRBD2. The junction had 4 bases not matched to a gene; V was cut back by 3 bases and J by 0 bases. Germline V gene lookup returns CDR1 SEHNR and CDR2 FQNEAQ (reference sequence). The CDR3 sequence is 18 residues long. Here the CDR3 reads CASSFGTSGRSSTDTQYF. CDR3 in DNA: TGTGCCAGCAGCTTCGGGACTAGCGGGAGGTCTAGCACAGATACGCAGTATTTT. Drawing the rest from reference TRBV7-9 and TRBJ2-3, the complete variable domain is DTGVSQNPRHKITKRGQNVTFRCDPISEHNRLYWYRQTLGQGPEFLTYFQNEAQLEKSRLLSDRFSAERPKGSFSTLEIQRTEQGDSAMYLCASSFGTSGRSSTDTQYFGPGTRLTVL.

This clone has just one count. The J gene is TRBJ1-3, the V gene TRBV19; D not certain. Germline lookup yields CDR1 LNHDA and CDR2 SQIVND (reference sequence). V shed 3 bases and J shed 0 bases, with 12 bases lying between them. CDR3 size: 16 residues. The CDR3 loop reads CASSIAGKGSGNTIYF. CDR3 DNA: TGTGCCAGTAGTATCGCGGGGAAAGGCTCTGGAAACACCATATATTTT. Complete variable domain (other parts from reference TRBV19 and TRBJ1-3): DGGITQSPKYLFRKEGQNVTLSCEQNLNHDAMYWYRQDPGQGLRLIYYSQIVNDFQKGDIAEGYSVSREKKESFPLTVTSAQKNPTAFYLCASSIAGKGSGNTIYFGEGSWLTVV.

The chain links TRBV9 to TRBJ2-2; 10 nucleotides agree with TRBD2. Germline loops: CDR1 SGDLS, CDR2 YYNGEE. J gave up 6 bases and V 0 bases, and 8 bases lay outside the gene matches. This CDR3 has 17 residues. CDR3: CASSVGEREGPAGELFF. The CDR3 nucleotides are TGTGCCAGCAGCGTAGGGGAGCGGGAGGGCCCCGCCGGGGAGCTGTTTTTT.

The rearrangement uses TRBV27 and TRBJ1-2, with no clear D. This CDR3 has 13 amino acids. V gave up 5 bases and J gave up 7 bases, with 14 bases separating them. Germline V gives CDR1 MNHEY, CDR2 SMNVEV (reference sequence). The chain's CDR3 is CASSPLDRLGYTF. The CDR3 DNA follows: TGTGCCAGCAGTCCCCTGGACCGTCTTGGCTACACCTTC.

This clone is medium-sized by share. The chain uses TRBV4-1 and TRBJ1-3, with 9 bases lining up with TRBD1. Looked up from germline, CDR1 is MGHRA and CDR2 is YSYEKL. This CDR3 contains 15 residues. Losses at the gene ends were 2 bases for V and 5 bases for J; bases not matched to a gene: 4. CDR3 DNA: TGCGCCAGCAGCCAACCCGGACAGGGGCGAAACACCATATATTTT. Translating it yields CASSQPGQGRNTIYF.

The rearrangement joins TRBV9 to TRBJ2-7; D perhaps matches TRBD1 (5 bases). The V gene lost 2 bases and the J gene lost 12 bases, with 27 bases spanning the gap. The CDR3 totals 16 residues. CDR1 SGDLS and CDR2 YYNGEE come from the germline V gene. The CDR3 protein is CASSVPYRRTPRSRYF. The DNA of the CDR3 is TGTGCCAGCAGCGTTCCATACAGGCGAACCCCACGAAGTAGGTACTTC.

The rearrangement links TRBV7-3 to TRBJ2-2; possible D gene TRBD2, 7 bases. The germline CDR1 and CDR2 sequences are SGHTA and FQGTGA. The CDR3 loop spans 16 amino acids. V was trimmed by 4 bases and J by 8 bases, leaving 20 bases between them. The CDR3 loop is CASSSWGGPPQGELFF. CDR3 bases: TGTGCCAGCAGCTCTTGGGGGGGCCCTCCTCAGGGGGAGCTGTTTTTT.

The V gene is TRBV6-5, the J gene TRBJ2-7, with 9 bases that match TRBD1. Trimming at V came to 6 bases and at J to 2 bases, leaving 2 bases not matched to a gene. The CDR3 contains 13 residues. Germline V gene sequence: CDR1 MNHEY, CDR2 SVGAGI. CDR3 protein: CASRDRGPYEQYF. The CDR3 DNA reads TGTGCCAGCAGGGACAGGGGACCCTACGAGCAGTACTTC.

The rearrangement uses TRBV19 and TRBJ2-1; TRBD1 might be the D (6 bases). Germline V CDR1 and CDR2: LNHDA, SQIVND (reference sequence). V was pared by 5 bases and J by 4 bases, with 12 bases between. The CDR3 length is 14 residues. The CDR3: CASSSGQAYNEQFF. The CDR3 nucleotides read TGTGCCAGTAGTTCGGGACAAGCGTACAATGAGCAGTTCTTC.

This clone was counted between two and nine times. This chain connects TRBV25-1 to TRBJ1-2; possibly TRBD1 for D (5 bases). The ends were cut back, 6 bases at V and 3 bases at J, with 11 bases in the middle. This CDR3 is 13 amino acids long. Germline lookup yields CDR1 MGHDK and CDR2 SYGVNS. The CDR3 DNA reads TGTGCCAGCAGCACCAGGGTGGACTATGGCTACACCTTC. Translation gives CASSTRVDYGYTF.

This chain uses TRBV2 with TRBJ1-2; no definite D call. V lost 7 bases and J 0 bases, leaving 15 bases between the germline ends. CDR3 length equals 15 residues. Germline V lookup: CDR1 SNHLY, CDR2 FYNNEI. This CDR3 is CASNQEAVANYGYTF. CDR3 bases: TGTGCCAGCAACCAGGAGGCGGTAGCTAACTATGGCTACACCTTC.

The V and J genes are TRBV5-1 and TRBJ2-3, with 12 bases that match TRBD2. Trimming at V came to 4 bases and at J to 4 bases, leaving 4 bases not matched to a gene. Germline V CDR1 and CDR2: SGHRS, YFSETQ. This CDR3 has 15 residues. The CDR3: CASSPGLAGADTQYF. The CDR3, as DNA: TGCGCCAGCAGCCCGGGACTAGCGGGTGCAGATACGCAGTATTTT.

The chain employs TRBV18 and TRBJ2-1; a weak D match, TRBD2 (6 bases). The germline gives CDR1 KGHSH, CDR2 LQKENI. Trimming removed 5 bases at V and 4 bases at J, with 15 bases between. The CDR3 loop spans 15 amino acids. CDR3 in DNA: TGTGCCAGCTCATTAACAAGGGACTTTTACAATGAGCAGTTCTTC. Encoded protein: CASSLTRDFYNEQFF. Supplemented by reference TRBV18 and TRBJ2-1, the full variable domain reads NAGVMQNPRHLVRRRGQEARLRCSPMKGHSHVYWYRQLPEEGLKFMVYLQKENIIDESGMPKERFSAEFPKEGPSILRIQQVVRGDSAAYFCASSLTRDFYNEQFFGPGTRLTVL.

J is TRBJ2-5 and V is TRBV15; no clear D. This CDR3 region has 15 residues. CDR1 and CDR2 from the germline V gene are LNHNV and YYDKDF (reference sequence). V dropped 0 bases and J dropped 5 bases, with 13 bases sitting between them. CDR3 protein: CATSRDPSGLETQYF. CDR3 DNA: TGTGCCACCAGCAGAGATCCCTCCGGGCTTGAGACCCAGTACTTC.

J is TRBJ2-1 and V is TRBV5-6, with 11 bases identical to TRBD2. Germline trimming cut 0 bases from V and 7 bases from J; bases unmatched to any gene: 0. The germline gives CDR1 SGHDT, CDR2 YYEEEE. The CDR3 consists of 14 residues. CDR3 DNA: TGTGCCAGCAGCTTGGGACTAGCGGGGAATGAGCAGTTCTTC. Encoded protein: CASSLGLAGNEQFF. Based on the CDR3 plus reference TRBV5-6 and TRBJ2-1, the full variable domain is DAGVTQSPTHLIKTRGQQVTLRCSPKSGHDTVSWYQQALGQGPQFIFQYYEEEERQRGNFPDRFSGHQFPNYSSELNVNALLLGDSALYLCASSLGLAGNEQFFGPGTRLTVL.

This clone was found once. The chain employs TRBV6-6 and TRBJ2-6; D might be TRBD2 (6 bases). The CDR3 is made up of 16 amino acids. Germline V gene data show CDR1 as MNHNY and CDR2 as SVGAGI (reference sequence). The V end was cut by 0 bases, the J end by 4 bases, with 10 bases between. CDR3 amino acids: CASSYSEGRGANVLTF. In nucleotides, the CDR3 is TGTGCCAGCAGTTACTCGGAGGGCCGAGGGGCCAACGTCCTGACTTTC.

The chain recombines TRBV6-6 with TRBJ1-1; TRBD1 matches at 11 bases. There are 15 residues in the CDR3. V dropped 4 bases and J dropped 1; count of bases not matched to a gene: 2. Germline CDR1 MNHNY, CDR2 SVGAGI (reference sequence). The CDR3: CASSWTGGRNTEAFF. The CDR3 DNA sequence: TGTGCCAGCAGTTGGACAGGGGGCAGGAACACTGAAGCTTTCTTT.

The V call is TRBV7-3, the J call TRBJ2-2; D perhaps matches TRBD2 (6 bases). This CDR3 spans 14 amino acids. Germline V gene sequence: CDR1 SGHTA, CDR2 FQGTGA. Trimming pared 5 bases from V and 1 base from J, leaving 8 bases between. For the CDR3, the DNA is TGTGCCAGCAGCGAGGGACTGAACACCGGGGAGCTGTTTTTT. Protein product: CASSEGLNTGELFF.

The gene calls are TRBV7-9 and TRBJ2-2; tentative D call: TRBD2 (5 bases). Deletions cut 4 bases from V and 15 bases from J, with 18 bases between. The germline gives CDR1 SEHNR, CDR2 FQNEAQ (reference sequence). The CDR3 runs 13 residues. CDR3 in amino acids: CASSSGIAASMFF. CDR3 DNA sequence: TGTGCCAGCAGCTCGGGGATCGCAGCCTCGATGTTTTTT. Complete variable domain (other parts from reference TRBV7-9 and TRBJ2-2): DTGVSQNPRHKITKRGQNVTFRCDPISEHNRLYWYRQTLGQGPEFLTYFQNEAQLEKSRLLSDRFSAERPKGSFSTLEIQRTEQGDSAMYLCASSSGIAASMFFGEGSRLTVL.

This chain uses TRBV10-1 with TRBJ2-1; D not certain. The germline V gene encodes CDR1 WNHNN and CDR2 SYGVQD (reference sequence). CDR3 size: 16 residues. Trimming pared 5 bases from V and 4 bases from J, leaving 18 bases between. CDR3: CASSTPGLGGYNEQFF. The CDR3 nucleotides read TGCGCCAGCAGTACCCCCGGCCTCGGTGGGTACAATGAGCAGTTCTTC.

The chain's CDR3 is CASSLTVGVGYTF. DNA for the CDR3: TGTGCCAGCAGCTTAACTGTTGGGGTCGGCTACACCTTC. This chain links TRBV7-3 with TRBJ1-2; D is undetermined. The CDR3 extends over 13 amino acids. The germline V and J ends were trimmed by 0 bases and 8 bases, with 10 bases remaining between them. From germline, CDR1 is SGHTA and CDR2 FQGTGA.

The V gene is TRBV28, the J gene TRBJ2-7; TRBD2 is a possible D gene (6 bases). Trimming removed 6 bases from V and 7 bases from J, with 22 bases in between. The germline V gene has CDR1 MDHEN and CDR2 SYDVKM. This CDR3 is built from 15 residues. In DNA form, the CDR3 reads TGTGCCAGCAGCCCTACCACGGGGCCCGCGGGGGAGCAGTACTTC. This encodes CASSPTTGPAGEQYF.

This chain uses TRBV29-1 with TRBJ2-1; D is unclear. The CDR3 runs to 15 residues. Germline V CDR1 and CDR2: SQVTM, ANQGSEA. V was shortened by 2 bases and J by 0 bases, with 11 bases between the two germline ends. The CDR3 reads CSVEKVSSSYNEQFF. CDR3 DNA: TGCAGCGTTGAAAAGGTCTCGAGCTCCTACAATGAGCAGTTCTTC.

This chain links TRBV4-3 with TRBJ1-2; D is undetermined. Germline V lookup: CDR1 LGHNA, CDR2 YSLEER. The V and J ends lost 0 bases and 1 base respectively, with 12 bases between them. The CDR3 extends over 16 amino acids. CDR3 nucleotide sequence: TGCGCCAGCAGCCAAGAATTCGGACGGAGTAACTATGGCTACACCTTC. The encoded protein is CASSQEFGRSNYGYTF.

The rearrangement joins TRBV2 to TRBJ1-1; D is possibly TRBD1 (5 bases). The CDR3 has 15 residues. V lost 6 bases and J 5 bases, leaving 19 bases between the germline ends. Germline assignment: CDR1 SNHLY and CDR2 FYNNEI. DNA for the CDR3: TGTGCCAGCAGCCGGGGGAGGGGAGGAGGGACTGAAGCTTTCTTT. It translates to CASSRGRGGGTEAFF.

This clone was detected only a few times. The chain links TRBV5-1 to TRBJ2-5; no reliable D call. The CDR3 sequence is 13 residues long. The V gene's germline CDR1 is SGHRS and CDR2 YFSETQ. Between the trimmed V and J ends, which lost 4 bases and 5 bases, there was a span of 12 bases. DNA for the CDR3: TGCGCCAGCAGCCTGACCTTTAGGGAGACCCAGTACTTC. Translated, it gives CASSLTFRETQYF.

V gene TRBV14 combines with J gene TRBJ2-5; TRBD1 might be the D (5 bases). Trimming removed 4 bases from V and 7 bases from J, with 10 bases in between. The CDR3 runs to 12 residues. The V gene's germline CDR1 is SGHDN and CDR2 FVKESK. The CDR3, as DNA: TGTGCCAGCAGCCCTAGGGGATGGACCCAGTACTTC. It is translated as CASSPRGWTQYF.

The count of this clone is one. The chain uses TRBV5-1 and TRBJ2-2, with D perhaps TRBD1 (5 bases). The germline CDR1 and CDR2 sequences are SGHRS and YFSETQ. The CDR3 runs to 16 residues. Trimming left V 0 bases short and J 4 bases short, with 13 bases between. This CDR3 is CASSLGIRGATGELFF. The CDR3 nucleotides read TGCGCCAGCAGCTTGGGTATACGTGGGGCCACCGGGGAGCTGTTTTTT.